One T cell receptor beta chain is described in this entry. Profiled with immunoSEQ multiplex PCR; TCRdb holds only in-frame clones, not every one. The sample lists around 99,000 clones, about 87% occurring once. The data belong to a study of blood T cell repertoires in COVID-19. The V gene end was trimmed by 5 bases and the J gene end by 7 bases; junction bases not matched to a gene: 6. There are 13 residues in the CDR3. Sequenced: peripheral blood. The TCR was taken from a woman in her forties or fifties with acute or convalescent COVID-19. The J gene is TRBJ1-2, the V gene TRBV12-3 or TRBV12-4, with 8 bases fitting TRBD1. The CDR3 nucleotides read TGTGCCAGCAGTGGCCAGGGGGCTGGTGGCTACACCTTC. Translating it yields CASSGQGAGGYTF.